This passage covers 2 T cell receptor beta chains from one sample sequenced in a study of identifying expanded T cells in peripheral blood. Using immunoSEQ multiplex PCR, the repertoire was profiled, and TCRdb retains in-frame clones only, with some absent. Of 100,000 to 150,000 clones listed, about 86% are singletons. The sequenced sample consisted of blood. The receptors were sampled from a person aged 18 to 75 in good health.

J is TRBJ1-2 and V is TRBV19, with TRBD1 matching 8 bases. The CDR3 runs 13 residues. Losses at the gene ends were 3 bases for V and 3 bases for J; bases not matched to a gene: 0. Germline V gene lookup returns CDR1 LNHDA and CDR2 SQIVND (reference sequence). The CDR3 bases are TGTGCCAGTAGTATGACAGGGGACTATGGCTACACCTTC. Translated: CASSMTGDYGYTF.

J is TRBJ2-1 and V is TRBV18; no firm D call. This CDR3 is built from 13 residues. The germline CDR1 and CDR2 sequences are KGHSH and LQKENI. With 3 bases removed from V and 6 bases from J, the gap between germline ends came to 9 bases. DNA for the CDR3: TGTGCCAGCTCACCTCCCGATCGCAATGAGCAGTTCTTC. Translation: CASSPPDRNEQFF.